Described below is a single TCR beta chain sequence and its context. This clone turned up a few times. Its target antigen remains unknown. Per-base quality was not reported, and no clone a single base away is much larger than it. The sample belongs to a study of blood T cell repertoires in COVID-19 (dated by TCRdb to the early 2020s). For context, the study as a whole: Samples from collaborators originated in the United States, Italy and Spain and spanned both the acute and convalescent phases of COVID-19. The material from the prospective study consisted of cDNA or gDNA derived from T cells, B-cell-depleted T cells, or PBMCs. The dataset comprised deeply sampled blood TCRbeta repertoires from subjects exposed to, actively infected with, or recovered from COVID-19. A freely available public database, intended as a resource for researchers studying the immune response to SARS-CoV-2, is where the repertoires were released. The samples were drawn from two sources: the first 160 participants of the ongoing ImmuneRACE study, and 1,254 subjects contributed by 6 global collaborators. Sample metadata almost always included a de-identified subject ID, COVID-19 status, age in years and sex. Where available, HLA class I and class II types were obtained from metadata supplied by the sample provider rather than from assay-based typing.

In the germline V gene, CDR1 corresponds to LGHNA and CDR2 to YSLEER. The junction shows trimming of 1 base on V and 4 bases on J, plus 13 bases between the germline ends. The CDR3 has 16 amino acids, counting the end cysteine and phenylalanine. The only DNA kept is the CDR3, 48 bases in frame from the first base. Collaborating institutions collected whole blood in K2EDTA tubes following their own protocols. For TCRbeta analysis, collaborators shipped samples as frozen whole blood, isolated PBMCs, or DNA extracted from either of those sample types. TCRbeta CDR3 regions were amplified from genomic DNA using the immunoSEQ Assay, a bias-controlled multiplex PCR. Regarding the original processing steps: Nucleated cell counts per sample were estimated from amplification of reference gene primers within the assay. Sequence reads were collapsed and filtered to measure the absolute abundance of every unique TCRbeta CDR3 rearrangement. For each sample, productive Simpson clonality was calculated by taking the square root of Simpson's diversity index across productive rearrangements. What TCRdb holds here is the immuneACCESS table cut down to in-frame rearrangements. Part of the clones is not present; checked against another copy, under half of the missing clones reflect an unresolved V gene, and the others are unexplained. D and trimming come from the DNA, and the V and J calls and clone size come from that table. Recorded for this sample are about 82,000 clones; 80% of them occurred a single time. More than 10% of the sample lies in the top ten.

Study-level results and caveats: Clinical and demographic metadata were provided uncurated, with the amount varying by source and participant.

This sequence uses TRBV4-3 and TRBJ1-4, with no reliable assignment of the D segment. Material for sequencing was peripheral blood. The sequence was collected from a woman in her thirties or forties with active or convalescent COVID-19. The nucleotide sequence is TGCGCCAGCAGCCAAGTCGTGCAGGTCCTTAATGAAAAACTGTTTTTT. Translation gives CASSQVVQVLNEKLFF.